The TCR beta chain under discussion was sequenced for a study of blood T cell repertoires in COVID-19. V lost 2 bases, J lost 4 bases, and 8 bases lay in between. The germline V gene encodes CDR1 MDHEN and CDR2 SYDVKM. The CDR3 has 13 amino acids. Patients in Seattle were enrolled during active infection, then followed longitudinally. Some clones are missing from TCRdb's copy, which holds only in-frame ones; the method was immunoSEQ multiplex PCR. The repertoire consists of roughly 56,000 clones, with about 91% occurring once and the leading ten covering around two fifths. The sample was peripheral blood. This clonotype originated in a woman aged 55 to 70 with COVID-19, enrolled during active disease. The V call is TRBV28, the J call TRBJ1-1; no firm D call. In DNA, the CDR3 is TGTGCCAGCAGTTTAAGCCGTAGCACTGAAGCTTTCTTT. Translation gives CASSLSRSTEAFF. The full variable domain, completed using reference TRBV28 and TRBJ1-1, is DVKVTQSSRYLVKRTGEKVFLECVQDMDHENMFWYRQDPGLGLRLIYFSYDVKMKEKGDIPEGYSVSREKKERFSLILESASTNQTSMYLCASSLSRSTEAFFGQGTRLTVV.